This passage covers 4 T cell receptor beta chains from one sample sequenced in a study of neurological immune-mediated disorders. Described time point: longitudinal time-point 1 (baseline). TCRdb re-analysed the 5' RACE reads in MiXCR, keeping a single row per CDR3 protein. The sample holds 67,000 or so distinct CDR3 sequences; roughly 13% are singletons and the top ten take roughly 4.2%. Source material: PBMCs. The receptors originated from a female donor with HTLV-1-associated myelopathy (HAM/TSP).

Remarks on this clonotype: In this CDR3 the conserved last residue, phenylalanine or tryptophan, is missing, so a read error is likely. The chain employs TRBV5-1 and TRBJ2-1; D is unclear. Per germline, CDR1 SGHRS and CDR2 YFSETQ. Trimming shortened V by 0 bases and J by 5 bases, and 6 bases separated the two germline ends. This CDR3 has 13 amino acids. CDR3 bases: TGCGCCAGCAGCTTGGATGGGGACAATGAGCAGTTCTTA. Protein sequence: CASSLDGDNEQFL.

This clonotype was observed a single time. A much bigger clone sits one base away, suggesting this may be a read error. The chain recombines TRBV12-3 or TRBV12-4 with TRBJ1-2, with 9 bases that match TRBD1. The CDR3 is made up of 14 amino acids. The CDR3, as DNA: TGTGTCAGCAGTCTCCGGGACAGGGCTGTTGGCTACACCTTC. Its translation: CVSSLRDRAVGYTF.

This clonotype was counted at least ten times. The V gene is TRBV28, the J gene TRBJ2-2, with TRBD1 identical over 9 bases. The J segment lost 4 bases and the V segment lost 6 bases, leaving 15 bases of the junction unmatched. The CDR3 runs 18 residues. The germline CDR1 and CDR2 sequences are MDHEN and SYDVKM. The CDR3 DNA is TGTGCCAGCAGGGGAATCGTACCGGGACAGGGACTCACCGGGGAGCTGTTTTTT. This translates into CASRGIVPGQGLTGELFF.

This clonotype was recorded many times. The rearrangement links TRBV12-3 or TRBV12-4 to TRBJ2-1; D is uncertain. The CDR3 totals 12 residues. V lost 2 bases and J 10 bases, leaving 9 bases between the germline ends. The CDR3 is CASSLQPSEQFF. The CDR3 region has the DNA TGTGCCAGCAGTTTACAGCCCAGCGAGCAGTTCTTC.